The T cell receptor (beta chain) described here comes from a study of a mutant IDH1 vaccine in newly diagnosed glioma. Study at large: Patients were given eight vaccinations, scheduled in weeks 1, 3, 5, 7, 11, 15, 19 and 23. The earlier regimen, radiotherapy, temozolomide, or both, was most often both. Patients were started on vaccination 4-6 weeks after radiotherapy alone, or with temozolomide cycles.

V was clipped by 0 bases and J by 0 bases; unmatched bases: 6. Per germline, CDR1 ENHRY and CDR2 SYGVKD. The CDR3 sequence is 18 residues long. To note about this clone: What it binds is unknown.

The table came from immunoSEQ multiplex PCR; TCRdb's copy has only in-frame clones and leaves some out. The table records tens of thousands of clones, roughly three quarters of them present only once. Specified time point: week 11, during vaccination. Each dose of the vaccine consisted of 300 ug of mutant IDH1 20-mer peptide, with topical imiquimod. The sequenced sample was PBMCs, obtained from a glioma patient whose treatment included an IDH1 peptide vaccine. The rearrangement links TRBV10-3 to TRBJ2-1, with TRBD1 matching 9 bases. The receptor comes from a man younger than 40 with glioma. The DNA for the CDR3 is TGTGCCATCAGTGAGTCACCCCAGGACAGGGGCTCCTACAATGAGCAGTTCTTC. As protein: CAISESPQDRGSYNEQFF.